This TCR beta chain was sequenced for a study of Graves' ophthalmopathy and Graves' hyperthyroidism. Looked up from germline, CDR1 is SGHRS and CDR2 is YFSETQ. Between the trimmed V and J ends, which lost 0 bases and 2 bases, there was a span of 14 bases. The CDR3 is made up of 16 amino acids. From RNA, the CDR3 regions of TCR beta chains were amplified and sequenced. The authors performed first-round RT-PCR with HTBI primers and then a second-round multiplex PCR. TCRdb passed the multiplex PCR reads through MiXCR, listing each CDR3 protein once. The sample has 500,000 to 700,000 distinct CDR3 sequences, 22% seen once; the top ten hold more than 5.5%.

Material: peripheral blood. The J gene is TRBJ1-1, the V gene TRBV5-1; no definite D call. This clonotype originated in a woman aged 18-30 years with stable Graves' hyperthyroidism. Some clones in this sample may be carry-over from other donors' samples. In DNA, the CDR3 is TGCGCCAGCAGCTTGGCCGTAAAGGGAATCAACACTGAAGCTTTCTTT. It specifies CASSLAVKGINTEAFF.